This T cell receptor (beta chain) was captured in a study of technical replicates of blood from several donors. Sequencing used immunoSEQ multiplex PCR; TCRdb keeps in-frame clones, though not all of them. The sample lists more than 65,000 clones, 75% to 90% occurring once. This sequence was found in a human donor in good health. Some clones in this sample may be carry-over from other donors' samples. Specimen: PBMCs.

The CDR3 sequence is CASSVGREGGRGETQYF. The CDR3 DNA is TGTGCCAGCAGCGTAGGGAGAGAGGGCGGGAGAGGAGAGACCCAGTACTTC. The gene calls are TRBV9 and TRBJ2-5; TRBD2 agrees at 7 bases. There are 17 residues in the CDR3. J gave up 4 bases and V 0 bases, and 12 bases lay outside the gene matches. Germline V gives CDR1 SGDLS, CDR2 YYNGEE. The full variable domain, in which reference TRBV9 and TRBJ2-5 provide the parts outside the CDR3, is DSGVTQTPKHLITATGQRVTLRCSPRSGDLSVYWYQQSLDQGLQFLIQYYNGEERAKGNILERFSAQQFPDLHSELNLSSLELGDSALYFCASSVGREGGRGETQYFGPGTRLLVL.